The T cell receptor beta chain under discussion was sequenced for a study of T-cell reconstitution after alpha-beta-depleted transplantation in children. Study conclusions and caveats: T-cell numbers and diversity, one year after transplant, stemmed largely from T cells that were newly produced. Where some patients showed high TCRbeta diversity at day 60, it came from recipient T cells and thymic progenitors that had survived. After transplant, at about two months, alpha-beta T cells were reportedly derived from several hundred expanded graft clones.

Ten or more counts support this clonotype. What it recognizes is unknown. Germline lookup yields CDR1 SQVTM and CDR2 ANQGSEA. The germline V and J ends were trimmed by 4 bases and 3 bases, with 7 bases remaining between them. This CDR3 spans 11 amino acids. Preparation of the TCRbeta library used unique molecular identifiers. Each CDR3 protein gets one entry after TCRdb re-called the PCR reads with MiXCR. This sample has 700,000 to 850,000 distinct CDR3 sequences, with 16% found just once. The sequenced sample was PBMCs, mostly from graft donor cells, obtained 360 days after TCRalphabeta/CD19-depleted stem cell transplant. The chain couples TRBV29-1 to TRBJ2-7; D call uncertain. This TCR was recovered from a male patient younger than 18 who had a stem cell transplant for acute lymphoblastic leukemia, so the T cells may come from the graft donor. For the CDR3, the DNA is TGCAGCGTTGTGGGGATCTACGAGCAGTACTTC. This encodes CSVVGIYEQYF.